The present TCR beta chain was sequenced within a study of control samples from healthy donors and cancer patients. The protocol was immunoSEQ multiplex PCR, while the TCRdb copy is restricted to in-frame clones and leaves out a portion. Among some 51,000 clones, approximately 88% were seen once, and the ten largest hold approximately 4%. The CDR3 runs to 14 residues. Trimming at V came to 6 bases and at J to 4 bases, leaving 8 bases not matched to a gene. Per germline, CDR1 MNHEY and CDR2 SMNVEV (reference sequence). The TCR sequence derives from a man over 45 in good health. Sequences were obtained from blood. This chain connects TRBV27 to TRBJ1-1; 7 bases match TRBD1. CDR3 in amino acids: CASRPIQGSTEAFF. DNA of the CDR3: TGTGCCAGCAGGCCTATACAGGGGAGCACTGAAGCTTTCTTT.